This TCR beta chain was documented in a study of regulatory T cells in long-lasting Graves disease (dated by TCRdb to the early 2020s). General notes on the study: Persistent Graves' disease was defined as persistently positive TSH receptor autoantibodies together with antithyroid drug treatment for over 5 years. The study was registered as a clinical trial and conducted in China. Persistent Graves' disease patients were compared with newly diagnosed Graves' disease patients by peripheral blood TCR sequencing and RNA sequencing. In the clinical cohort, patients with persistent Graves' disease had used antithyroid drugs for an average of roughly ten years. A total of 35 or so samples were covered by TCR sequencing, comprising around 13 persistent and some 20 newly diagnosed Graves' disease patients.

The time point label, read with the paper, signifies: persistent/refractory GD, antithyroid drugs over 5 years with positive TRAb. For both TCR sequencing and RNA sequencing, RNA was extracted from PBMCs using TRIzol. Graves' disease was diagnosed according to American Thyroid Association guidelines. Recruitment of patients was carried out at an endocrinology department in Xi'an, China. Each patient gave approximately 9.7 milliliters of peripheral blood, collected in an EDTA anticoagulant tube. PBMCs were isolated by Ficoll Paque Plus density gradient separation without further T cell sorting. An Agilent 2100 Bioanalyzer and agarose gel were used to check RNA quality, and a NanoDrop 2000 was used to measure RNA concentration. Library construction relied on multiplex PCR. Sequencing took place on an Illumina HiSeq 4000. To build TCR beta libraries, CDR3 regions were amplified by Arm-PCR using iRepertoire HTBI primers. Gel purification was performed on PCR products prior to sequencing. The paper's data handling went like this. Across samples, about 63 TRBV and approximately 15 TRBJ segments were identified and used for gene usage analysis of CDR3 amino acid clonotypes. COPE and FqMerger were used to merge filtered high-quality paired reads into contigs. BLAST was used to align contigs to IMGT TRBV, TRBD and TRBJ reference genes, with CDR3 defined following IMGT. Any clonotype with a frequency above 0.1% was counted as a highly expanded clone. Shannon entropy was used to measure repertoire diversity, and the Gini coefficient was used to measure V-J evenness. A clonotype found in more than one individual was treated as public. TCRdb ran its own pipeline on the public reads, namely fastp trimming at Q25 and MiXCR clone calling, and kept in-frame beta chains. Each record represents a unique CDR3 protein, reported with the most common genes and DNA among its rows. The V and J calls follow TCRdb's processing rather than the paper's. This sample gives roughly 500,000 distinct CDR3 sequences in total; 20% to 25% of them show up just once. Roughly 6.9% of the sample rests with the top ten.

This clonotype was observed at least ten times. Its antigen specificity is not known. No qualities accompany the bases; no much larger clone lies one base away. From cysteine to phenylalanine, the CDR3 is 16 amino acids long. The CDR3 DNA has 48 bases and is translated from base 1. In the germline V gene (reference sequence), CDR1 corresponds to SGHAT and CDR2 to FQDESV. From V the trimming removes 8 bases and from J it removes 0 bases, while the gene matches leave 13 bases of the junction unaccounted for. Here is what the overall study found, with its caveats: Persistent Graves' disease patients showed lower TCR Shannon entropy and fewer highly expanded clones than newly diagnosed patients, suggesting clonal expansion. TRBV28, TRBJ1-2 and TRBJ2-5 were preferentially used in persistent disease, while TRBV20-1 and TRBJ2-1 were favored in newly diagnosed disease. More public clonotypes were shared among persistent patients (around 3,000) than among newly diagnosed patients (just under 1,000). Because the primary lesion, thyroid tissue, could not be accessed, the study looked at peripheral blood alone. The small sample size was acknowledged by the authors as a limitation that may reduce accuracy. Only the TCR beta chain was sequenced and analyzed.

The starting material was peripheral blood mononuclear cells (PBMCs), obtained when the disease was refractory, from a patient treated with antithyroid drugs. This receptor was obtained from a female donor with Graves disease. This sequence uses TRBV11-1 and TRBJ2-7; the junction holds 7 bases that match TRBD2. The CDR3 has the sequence CASQLARRLLSYEQYF. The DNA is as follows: TGTGCCAGCCAACTAGCGAGAAGACTCCTCTCCTACGAGCAGTACTTC.